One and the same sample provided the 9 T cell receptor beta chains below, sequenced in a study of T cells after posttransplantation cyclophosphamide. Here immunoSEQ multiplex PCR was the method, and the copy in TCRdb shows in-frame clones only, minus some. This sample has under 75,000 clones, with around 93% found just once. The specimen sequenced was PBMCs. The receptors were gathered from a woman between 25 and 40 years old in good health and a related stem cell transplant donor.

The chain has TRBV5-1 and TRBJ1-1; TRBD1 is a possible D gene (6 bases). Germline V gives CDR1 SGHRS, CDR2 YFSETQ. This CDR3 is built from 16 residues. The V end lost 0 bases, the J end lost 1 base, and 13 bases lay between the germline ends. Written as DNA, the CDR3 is TGCGCCAGCAGCTTGGGGCAGGGGCTCCAGAACACTGAAGCTTTCTTT. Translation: CASSLGQGLQNTEAFF.

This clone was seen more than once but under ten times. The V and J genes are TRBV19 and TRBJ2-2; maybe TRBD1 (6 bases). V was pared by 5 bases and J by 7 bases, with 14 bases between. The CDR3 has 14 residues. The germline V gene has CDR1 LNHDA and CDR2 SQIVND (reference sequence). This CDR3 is CASSQTGTSGELFF. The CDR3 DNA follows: TGTGCCAGTAGTCAGACAGGAACTAGCGGGGAGCTGTTTTTT.

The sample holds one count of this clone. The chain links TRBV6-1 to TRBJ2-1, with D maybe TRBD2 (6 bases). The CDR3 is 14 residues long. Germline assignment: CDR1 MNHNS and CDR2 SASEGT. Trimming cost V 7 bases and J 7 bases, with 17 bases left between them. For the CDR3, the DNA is TGTGCCAGCACTCGACTAGTAGGTACAAATGAGCAGTTCTTC. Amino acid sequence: CASTRLVGTNEQFF.

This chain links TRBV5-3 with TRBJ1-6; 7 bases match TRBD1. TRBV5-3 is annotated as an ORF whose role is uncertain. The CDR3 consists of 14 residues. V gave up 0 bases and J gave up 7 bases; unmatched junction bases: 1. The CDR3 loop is CARSLDRGNSPLHF. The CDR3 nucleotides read TGTGCCAGAAGCTTGGACAGGGGCAATTCACCCCTCCACTTT.

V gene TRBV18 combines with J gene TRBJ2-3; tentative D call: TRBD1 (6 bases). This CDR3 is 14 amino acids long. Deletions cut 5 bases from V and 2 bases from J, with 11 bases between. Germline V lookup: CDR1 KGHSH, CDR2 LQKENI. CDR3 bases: TGTGCCAGCTCAGAGGACAGATACACAGATACGCAGTATTTT. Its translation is CASSEDRYTDTQYF. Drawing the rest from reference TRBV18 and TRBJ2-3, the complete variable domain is NAGVMQNPRHLVRRRGQEARLRCSPMKGHSHVYWYRQLPEEGLKFMVYLQKENIIDESGMPKERFSAEFPKEGPSILRIQQVVRGDSAAYFCASSEDRYTDTQYFGPGTRLTVL.

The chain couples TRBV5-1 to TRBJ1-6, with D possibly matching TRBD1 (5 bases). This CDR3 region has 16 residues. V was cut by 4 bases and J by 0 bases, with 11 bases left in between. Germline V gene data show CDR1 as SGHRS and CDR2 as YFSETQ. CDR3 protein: CASSPGLSSYNSPLHF. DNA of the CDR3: TGCGCCAGCAGCCCGGGACTTAGCTCCTATAATTCACCCCTCCACTTT.

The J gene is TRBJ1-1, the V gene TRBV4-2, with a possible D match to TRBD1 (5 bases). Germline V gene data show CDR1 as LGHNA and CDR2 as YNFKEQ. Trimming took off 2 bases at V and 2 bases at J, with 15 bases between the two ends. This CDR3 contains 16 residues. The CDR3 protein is CASSQSGAPANTEAFF. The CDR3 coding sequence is TGTGCCAGCAGCCAATCTGGGGCGCCGGCTAACACTGAAGCTTTCTTT.

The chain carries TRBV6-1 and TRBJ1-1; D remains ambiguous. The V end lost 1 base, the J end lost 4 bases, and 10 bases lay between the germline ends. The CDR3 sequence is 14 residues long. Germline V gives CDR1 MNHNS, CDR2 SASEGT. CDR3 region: CASSEGWGSTEAFF. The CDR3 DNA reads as TGTGCCAGCAGTGAAGGATGGGGTTCCACTGAAGCTTTCTTT.

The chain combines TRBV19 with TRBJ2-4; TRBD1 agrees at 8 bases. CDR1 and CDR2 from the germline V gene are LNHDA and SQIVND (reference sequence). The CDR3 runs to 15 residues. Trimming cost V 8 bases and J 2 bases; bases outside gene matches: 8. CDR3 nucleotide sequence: TGTGCCAGTGCTGACAGGGGCGATTCCAAAAACATTCAGTACTTC. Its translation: CASADRGDSKNIQYF.